This T cell receptor (beta chain) originates from a study of human T cells and chemical hapten exposure (dated by TCRdb to the early 2020s). In the study overall: For sensitization, 2% DPC in acetone was applied to a 2 cm by 2 cm area of upper inner arm skin. Throughout the roughly 26-week study period, patients were also given weekly therapeutic DPC doses on the scalp. Patch testing was done on the upper back using Finn chambers containing 0.01% DPC, and results were scored after 6 days according to International Contact Dermatitis Research Group standards. Alopecia areata with under or over 50% scalp involvement, alopecia totalis and alopecia universalis were represented in the patient cohort, which was mostly female. The libraries were sequenced as a pool, and the TCR yield per sample differed mostly because of small variations in library volumes within the pool. The study tracked peripheral blood TCR repertoire changes in vivo during primary and secondary sensitization to the hapten diphenylcyclopropenone (DPC) in alopecia patients. Blood samples were taken from patients before sensitization (week 0) and at 2, 6 and about 24 weeks after DPC sensitization. For TCR sequencing, blood came from over 25 alopecia patients at anywhere from one to four time points (pre-sensitization, 2, 6 and 24 weeks).

The time point label corresponds to: patch test 2, 6 weeks after DPC sensitization. The treatment or condition label here, explained by the study, means: therapeutic diphenylcyclopropenone sensitization with weekly scalp DPC. Blood at each patch-test visit was drawn before the patch test was applied. To be eligible, patients had to be aged 18 to 70, diagnosed with alopecia and judged suitable for DPC therapy, while pregnant patients were excluded. Total RNA was extracted from unfractionated whole blood collected in Tempus Blood RNA tubes. CDR1 and CDR2 (DFQATT, SNEGSKA) derive from the germline V gene (reference sequence). The CDR3, from cysteine to phenylalanine, totals 14 residues. Only CDR3 DNA is held: 42 bases, read in frame from base 1. Unmatched junction bases come to 1, with V trimmed by 6 bases and J by 1 base. The library was prepared using RACE. TCRdb lists the instrument as NextSeq 500. During library preparation, unique molecular identifiers were attached to individual cDNA molecules so that TCRs could be counted in a quantitative, reproducible way. From each blood RNA sample, both TCR alpha and TCR beta chains were sequenced. The original methods were these. The median number of TCRs per sample was over 95,000, ranging from 23,224 to 690,600. V, J and CDR3 annotation of the TCR reads was carried out using the Decombinator software suite. For PS versus PT1 abundance plots, all samples were subsampled to the same number of TCRs (28,000). TCRs were defined as expanded if absent before sensitization and observed at least eight times at the 2-week time point. The public reads were reprocessed in TCRdb via fastp at Q25 and MiXCR, keeping in-frame beta chains. Each CDR3 protein appears once, grouped with its most common genes and DNA. In this record, the V and J calls reflect TCRdb's handling and not the investigators' own analysis. For this sample there are approximately 95,000 distinct CDR3 sequences; roughly 11% appear just once. Clones ranked in the top ten supply around 3% of the sample.

In its sample, this clonotype was seen a few times. Its antigen specificity is not known. It has no much larger one-base neighbor in the sample; base qualities were not kept. The paper's findings and limits, for the study overall: The number of TCRs above 1 in 1000 frequency did not change with DPC sensitization; there was no evidence of global repertoire structure alterations. Because every patient had alopecia, a presumed autoimmune disease, the patients' immune response might differ from that of healthy individuals. A positive correlation was found between the number of PT1 expanded TCRs and patch test score, with significance reached at thresholds 8, 16 and 32 but not 4. Compared with pre-sensitization or healthy control sets, expanded TCRs formed significantly more large CDR3 similarity clusters, which is consistent with antigen-driven responses. After repeated subsampling, the strength of the expansion versus patch-test correlation and the threshold at which it became significant changed.

This clonotype was sampled from a woman aged 40 to 49 with alopecia areata. Some clones in this sample may be carry-over from other donors' samples. This receptor chain uses TRBV20-1 and TRBJ2-2; 11 central nucleotides agree with TRBD2. Sequences were derived from whole blood, sampled in connection with sensitization to the hapten diphenylcyclopropenone (DPC). The DNA is TGCAGTGCAGGACTAGCGGGGAACACCGGGGAGCTGTTTTTT. Its product reads: CSAGLAGNTGELFF.